This T cell receptor beta chain was sequenced in a study of CXCR3-negative and CXCR3-positive naive CD8 T cells (dated 2019 in TCRdb). For the wider study: In total, some 130 million TRB reads were obtained, corresponding to roughly 1.5 +/- 0.3 million reads per library. The diversity and physicochemical repertoire analyses included eleven to twelve donors pooled from two independent experiments. TRBV-TRBJ cluster analysis included naive subsets from about 5 donors and memory cells from 3 donors.

About this clonotype itself: Its antigen target is currently unknown.

Each CD8+ T cell subset was flow-sorted in triplicate, with roughly 310,000 cells per subset placed directly into RLT lysis buffer. Naive CD8+ T cells were defined stringently as CD45RO-CCR7+CD27+CD95- to exclude memory contaminants. Using standard density gradient centrifugation, peripheral blood mononuclear cells were isolated from buffy coats. Naive CXCR3-negative and CXCR3-positive CD8+ T cells were flow-sorted using a FACSAria III. An RNeasy Mini Kit was used to extract total RNA from the sorted cells. What the authors observed across the whole study: Naive CXCR3-negative and CXCR3-positive cells from the same donor showed similar TRBV-TRBJ usage, whereas memory cells showed distinct patterns. Because surface CD5, which is linked to self-reactivity in mice, was comparable between the naive subsets, TCR interaction strength was also inferred from the physicochemical properties of TRB CDR3s. CXCR3 expression partially decreased after cryopreservation, so most assays used freshly isolated PBMCs. Compared with CXCR3-negative naive cells, CXCR3-positive naive cells had TRB CDR3s with higher hydrophobicity (lower Kidera factor 4), lower energy, and higher strength and volume indices. Repertoire diversity was comparably high in both naive subsets but much lower in memory CD8+ T cells.

TCRdb lists the instrument as NextSeq 550. The Human TCR Profiling Kit (MiLaboratory) was used to make UMI-labeled 5' RACE TRB cDNA libraries. The full amount of extracted RNA was used for cDNA synthesis, and the full amount of resulting cDNA was used for PCR amplification. Libraries were prepared in parallel using an identical number of PCR cycles. In the paper's pipeline: With a requirement of at least two reads per UMI, MIGEC and MiXCR extracted about 50,000 +/- 10,000 unique UMI-labeled TRB cDNA molecules per library. An average of approximately 40,000 +/- 10,000 functional in-frame TRB CDR3 nucleotide clonotypes without stop codons was found per library. Diversity metrics, including normalized Shannon-Wiener and Chao1, were computed in VDJtools after downsampling to 5000 UMI-labeled TRB molecules per sample. For the central five CDR3 residues, VDJtools calculated physicochemical properties weighted by clonotype size, namely interaction energy, strength, volume and Kidera factor 4. TCRdb reprocessed the reads and lists each CDR3 protein sequence as a single entry, with no DNA. It is TCRdb's table, rather than the study itself, that gives the V and J calls and clone size. The sample's table covers fewer than 140,000 distinct CDR3 sequences. The ten most abundant clones make up 0.38% of the sample.

From cysteine to phenylalanine, the CDR3 is 11 amino acids long. No DNA is recorded. The germline V gene supplies CDR1 SGHVS and CDR2 FQNEAQ. The sequenced sample was naive CXCR3+ CD8+ T cells from blood. The cell subset or site tag for this specimen amounts to: CD45RO-CCR7+CD27+CD95- naive CD8+ T cells expressing CXCR3 (TNR3+). The TCR comes from a human donor in good health. Some clones in this sample may be carry-over from other donors' samples. The sequence joins TRBV7-8 to TRBJ2-5. For the CDR3, the sequence is CASSAEEAQYF.